This TCR beta chain was recorded in a study of CXCR3-negative and CXCR3-positive naive CD8 T cells (dated by TCRdb to between 2018 and 2020). Regarding the research as a whole: Roughly 140 million TRB reads were obtained in total, roughly 1.5 +/- 0.3 million reads per library. Diversity and physicochemical repertoire analyses were performed on about ten donors pooled from two independent experiments. Naive subsets from five or six donors and memory cells from 3 donors were included in the TRBV-TRBJ cluster analysis. General conclusions and limits of the study: Repertoire diversity was comparably high in both naive subsets but much lower in memory CD8+ T cells. Freshly isolated PBMCs were used for most assays because CXCR3 expression partially decreased after cryopreservation. Because surface CD5, which has been linked to self-reactivity in mice, was comparable between naive subsets, TCR interaction strength was also inferred from TRB CDR3 physicochemical properties. Naive CXCR3-negative and CXCR3-positive cells from the same donor showed similar TRBV-TRBJ usage, whereas memory cells showed distinct patterns. TRB CDR3s from CXCR3-positive naive cells showed higher hydrophobicity (lower Kidera factor 4), lower energy, and higher strength and volume indices than CXCR3-negative naive cells.

The CDR3 holds 12 amino acids from the cysteine to the phenylalanine. No DNA is listed. CDR1 MNHEY and CDR2 SVGEGT are derived from the germline V gene. On this clonotype: Its antigen is unknown.

Sequencing relied on a NextSeq 550. The Human TCR Profiling Kit (MiLaboratory) was used to make UMI-labeled 5' RACE TRB cDNA libraries. The full amount of extracted RNA was used for cDNA synthesis, and the full amount of resulting cDNA was used for PCR amplification. Libraries were prepared in parallel using an identical number of PCR cycles. On the study's bioinformatics: With a requirement of at least two reads per UMI, MIGEC and MiXCR extracted about 50,000 +/- 10,000 unique UMI-labeled TRB cDNA molecules per library. An average of approximately 40,000 +/- 10,000 functional in-frame TRB CDR3 nucleotide clonotypes without stop codons was found per library. After each sample was downsampled to 5000 UMI-labeled TRB molecules, VDJtools was used to calculate diversity metrics such as normalized Shannon-Wiener and Chao1. VDJtools was used to calculate clonotype-size-weighted physicochemical properties of the central five CDR3 residues, namely interaction energy, strength, volume and Kidera factor 4. TCRdb reprocessed the reads; each CDR3 protein sequence makes one entry, and DNA is unavailable. The V and J calls here are based on TCRdb, not the publication. This specimen's table enumerates 100,000 to 150,000 distinct CDR3 sequences. Of the sample, around 0.54% is held by the ten largest clones.

For every CD8+ T cell subset, approximately 300,000 cells were flow-sorted straight into RLT lysis buffer, and each subset was sorted in triplicate. Naive CD8+ T cells were defined stringently as CD45RO-CCR7+CD27+CD95- to exclude memory contaminants. Using standard density gradient centrifugation, peripheral blood mononuclear cells were isolated from buffy coats. A FACSAria III was used to flow-sort naive CXCR3-negative and CXCR3-positive CD8+ T cells. An RNeasy Mini Kit was used to extract total RNA from the sorted cells. Specimen: naive CXCR3+ CD8+ T cells from blood. What the cell subset or site label conveys for this sample: CD45RO-CCR7+CD27+CD95- naive CD8+ T cells expressing CXCR3 (TNR3+). The sequence was obtained from a human donor in good health. Some clones in this sample may be carry-over from other donors' samples. The chain was built from TRBV6-2 or TRBV6-3 and TRBJ1-1; the D call from TCRdb, TRBD1, cannot be confirmed without DNA. The CDR3 region reads CASSWDKIEAFF.